Listed here are 32 T cell receptor beta chains from one sample, sequenced in a study of blood T cell repertoires in COVID-19. Measured with immunoSEQ multiplex PCR; TCRdb has only the in-frame clones, and not every one. The table has more than 65,000 clones, more than 75% seen once; the top ten hold around 9%. The sample was peripheral blood. The receptor source for this set is a human donor in a cohort sampled during active COVID-19.

J is TRBJ2-1 and V is TRBV2, with D tentatively TRBD2 (6 bases). CDR3 length: 17 residues. Trimming removed 3 bases from V and 0 bases from J, with 15 bases in between. The germline gives CDR1 SNHLY, CDR2 FYNNEI. The CDR3 sequence: CASSDGFRESSYNEQFF. As DNA, the CDR3 is TGTGCCAGCAGTGATGGGTTCCGGGAGAGCTCCTACAATGAGCAGTTCTTC.

The rearrangement uses TRBV15 and TRBJ1-1, with 7 positions matching TRBD1. V trimming: 4 bases; J trimming: 2 bases; junction bases outside the gene matches: 7. The CDR3 has 15 amino acids. Germline lookup yields CDR1 LNHNV and CDR2 YYDKDF (reference sequence). CDR3 region: CATSTRQGANTEAFF. The CDR3 nucleotides are TGTGCCACCAGCACCAGACAGGGCGCAAACACTGAAGCTTTCTTT.

The genes are TRBV28 and TRBJ2-7; TRBD2 might be the D (7 bases). The CDR3 is 16 amino acids. Trimming stripped 7 bases from V and 5 bases from J, with 24 bases between. Germline values: CDR1 MDHEN, CDR2 SYDVKM. CDR3 DNA: TGTGCCAGCACCTACACCGCGGGTCCGGGGGGCAACGAGCAGTACTTC. This codes for CASTYTAGPGGNEQYF.

The rearrangement links TRBV5-1 to TRBJ2-7; a weak D match, TRBD1 (6 bases). The CDR3 runs to 13 residues. Germline CDR1 is SGHRS and CDR2 is YFSETQ. Trimming cost V 3 bases and J 3 bases, with 10 bases left between them. The CDR3 DNA is TGCGCCAGCAGCTCCGGGACAAACTACGAGCAGTACTTC. Translated, it gives CASSSGTNYEQYF.

The chain recombines TRBV18 with TRBJ1-1; a possible D gene is TRBD1 (6 bases). Germline loops: CDR1 KGHSH, CDR2 LQKENI. The length of the CDR3 is 15 residues. V was clipped by 3 bases and J by 2 bases, with 13 bases between them. CDR3 coding DNA: TGTGCCAGCTCACCTCTATCGGGACATAACACTGAAGCTTTCTTT. Translating it yields CASSPLSGHNTEAFF.

The J gene is TRBJ1-2, the V gene TRBV6-5; no clear D gene. V lost 6 bases and J lost 3, with 11 bases in between. The length of the CDR3 is 13 residues. Germline V gives CDR1 MNHEY, CDR2 SVGAGI. CDR3 DNA: TGTGCCAGCAGGACGGGAAGCGACTATGGCTACACCTTC. Translated: CASRTGSDYGYTF.

The rearrangement uses TRBV10-3 and TRBJ1-6; TRBD1 agrees at 8 bases. V lost 4 bases, J lost 7 bases, and 12 bases stayed unmatched. The V gene's germline CDR1 is ENHRY and CDR2 SYGVKD. The CDR3 is made up of 17 amino acids. CDR3 amino acids: CAISGADRGPRNSPLHF. CDR3 in DNA: TGTGCCATCAGTGGGGCCGACAGGGGCCCTCGAAATTCACCCCTCCACTTT.

This clone appeared a single time. V and J are TRBV2 and TRBJ2-7; 9 positions match TRBD1. The junction had 3 bases not matched to a gene; V was cut back by 7 bases and J by 2 bases. The CDR3 runs to 13 residues. Per the germline V gene, CDR1 is SNHLY and CDR2 is FYNNEI. In DNA, the CDR3 is TGTGCCAGCATTGGACAGGGGCCCTACGAGCAGTACTTC. Its protein is CASIGQGPYEQYF.

This chain connects TRBV11-2 to TRBJ2-7; 8 positions match TRBD2. The V gene end was trimmed by 7 bases and the J gene end by 2 bases; junction bases not matched to a gene: 10. The CDR3 totals 15 residues. The V gene's germline CDR1 is SGHAT and CDR2 FQNNGV. The CDR3 here is CASTLRGGNPYEQYF. The CDR3 region has the DNA TGTGCCAGCACCCTCCGCGGGGGGAACCCCTACGAGCAGTACTTC.

The V gene is TRBV2, the J gene TRBJ2-7; weak D call: TRBD1 (5 bases). The CDR3 is made up of 12 amino acids. The germline gives CDR1 SNHLY, CDR2 FYNNEI. V dropped 8 bases and J dropped 5 bases, with 13 bases sitting between them. The CDR3 here is CASPSGADEQYF. The CDR3 DNA reads TGTGCCAGCCCGAGTGGGGCCGACGAGCAGTACTTC.

Details on this clone: Other DNA sequences in this sample translate to the same CDR3. The V call is TRBV11-2, the J call TRBJ2-7; perhaps TRBD1 as D (6 bases). The germline CDR1 and CDR2 sequences are SGHAT and FQNNGV. The CDR3 is 15 residues long. V lost 1 base, J lost 5 bases, and 15 bases lay in between. The CDR3 is CASSLGGPPLDEQYF. CDR3 nucleotides: TGTGCCAGCAGCTTAGGGGGGCCTCCGTTAGACGAGCAGTACTTC.

The chain joins TRBV9 to TRBJ2-5; 7 positions agree with TRBD1. Germline CDR1 SGDLS, CDR2 YYNGEE. V lost 4 bases and J lost 2; bases outside the gene matches: 5. This CDR3 contains 14 residues. CDR3 sequence reads: CASSPRQGQETQYF. The CDR3 nucleotides are TGTGCCAGCAGCCCCCGACAGGGACAAGAGACCCAGTACTTC.

The chain combines TRBV7-9 with TRBJ2-5, with TRBD1 matching 10 bases. The CDR3 loop spans 15 amino acids. V dropped 8 bases and J dropped 5; count of bases not matched to a gene: 11. The germline V gene has CDR1 SEHNR and CDR2 FQNEAQ (reference sequence). The CDR3 is CASAGRQGAWETQYF. In DNA form, the CDR3 reads TGTGCCAGCGCCGGACGACAGGGGGCTTGGGAGACCCAGTACTTC.

The chain links TRBV4-1 to TRBJ1-2; unclear D gene. V lost 1 base and J 4 bases, leaving 19 bases between the germline ends. Germline loops: CDR1 MGHRA, CDR2 YSYEKL. There are 17 residues in the CDR3. The CDR3 DNA reads as TGCGCCAGCAGCCAAGTTATTGCGAAGGGAGAGGGCTATGGCTACACCTTC. Its protein is CASSQVIAKGEGYGYTF.

This clone was seen just once. This chain uses TRBV4-2 with TRBJ1-1, with TRBD1 matching 9 bases. This CDR3 has 13 residues. Trimming at V came to 4 bases and at J to 7 bases, leaving 4 bases not matched to a gene. Looked up from germline, CDR1 is LGHNA and CDR2 is YNFKEQ. CDR3 loop: CASSPTGGSEAFF. CDR3 nucleotides: TGTGCCAGCAGCCCTACAGGGGGCAGTGAAGCTTTCTTT.

The chain combines TRBV27 with TRBJ1-2; 9 bases agree with TRBD1. CDR3 length: 14 amino acids. The germline CDR1 and CDR2 sequences are MNHEY and SMNVEV (reference sequence). V was pared by 6 bases and J by 6 bases, with 8 bases of the junction left unmatched. This chain's CDR3 is CASRTGGGSNGYTF. CDR3 coding DNA: TGTGCCAGCAGAACAGGGGGCGGATCAAATGGCTACACCTTC.

The chain is built from TRBV28 and TRBJ1-5; 11 nucleotides agree with TRBD1. The CDR3 runs 15 residues. The germline CDR1 and CDR2 sequences are MDHEN and SYDVKM. The trim removed 2 bases at V and 5 bases at J, leaving 2 bases unmatched. CDR3 in amino acids: CASSLRGQGDQPQHF. The CDR3 bases are TGTGCCAGCAGTTTACGGGGACAGGGGGATCAGCCCCAGCATTTT. The variable domain in full, with the rest retrieved from reference TRBV28 and TRBJ1-5, is DVKVTQSSRYLVKRTGEKVFLECVQDMDHENMFWYRQDPGLGLRLIYFSYDVKMKEKGDIPEGYSVSREKKERFSLILESASTNQTSMYLCASSLRGQGDQPQHFGDGTRLSIL.

The rearrangement links TRBV7-9 to TRBJ1-5, with a weak D call TRBD1 (6 bases). Trimming removed 10 bases from V and 7 bases from J, with 17 bases in between. There are 13 residues in the CDR3. Germline values: CDR1 SEHNR, CDR2 FQNEAQ (reference sequence). CDR3 bases: TGTGCCATCTCGGGGGGGACAAGGCAGCCCCAGCATTTT. Translation: CAISGGTRQPQHF. The whole variable domain, filled in from reference TRBV7-9 and TRBJ1-5, reads DTGVSQNPRHKITKRGQNVTFRCDPISEHNRLYWYRQTLGQGPEFLTYFQNEAQLEKSRLLSDRFSAERPKGSFSTLEIQRTEQGDSAMYLCAISGGTRQPQHFGDGTRLSIL.

The V and J genes are TRBV7-2 and TRBJ1-5, with a possible D match to TRBD1 (5 bases). The CDR3 runs to 14 residues. CDR1 is SGHTA and CDR2 is FQGNSA in the germline V gene. Trimming removed 5 bases at V and 7 bases at J, with 15 bases between. CDR3 amino acids: CASSQTVMGQPQHF. CDR3 bases: TGTGCCAGCAGCCAGACAGTAATGGGACAGCCCCAGCATTTT. Full variable domain (missing parts from reference TRBV7-2 and TRBJ1-5): GAGVSQSPSNKVTEKGKDVELRCDPISGHTALYWYRQSLGQGLEFLIYFQGNSAPDKSGLPSDRFSAERTGGSVSTLTIQRTQQEDSAVYLCASSQTVMGQPQHFGDGTRLSIL.

The chain is built from TRBV7-2 and TRBJ1-4; tentative D call: TRBD1 (5 bases). Germline V lookup: CDR1 SGHTA, CDR2 FQGNSA. The CDR3 sequence is 14 residues long. V lost 5 bases, J lost 10 bases, and 17 bases lay in between. The CDR3 loop reads CASSRGGGEGKLFF. CDR3 sequence (DNA): TGTGCCAGCAGCCGCGGGGGTGGGGAAGGAAAACTGTTTTTT.

This clone was seen once. The rearrangement uses TRBV4-3 and TRBJ2-7, with TRBD2 as a possible D gene (5 bases). The germline V gene has CDR1 LGHNA and CDR2 YSLEER. This CDR3 region has 13 residues. V lost 6 bases and J lost 1, with 10 bases in between. The CDR3 DNA is TGCGCCAGCAGTCCCGGGATGTCCTACGAGCAGTACTTC. This gives the protein CASSPGMSYEQYF.

The CDR3 loop is CATKTTDRGGDEQYF. Here the CDR3 DNA reads TGTGCCACTAAGACAACGGACAGGGGGGGCGACGAGCAGTACTTC. V usage is TRBV10-3 and J usage is TRBJ2-7; TRBD1 matches 10 bases. Germline V CDR1 and CDR2: ENHRY, SYGVKD. V was pared by 10 bases and J by 5 bases, with 14 bases of the junction left unmatched. The CDR3 runs to 15 residues.

V is TRBV19 and J is TRBJ1-5; 9 nucleotides match TRBD1. Trimming at V came to 3 bases and at J to 6 bases, leaving 6 bases not matched to a gene. The CDR3 runs to 15 residues. Germline values: CDR1 LNHDA, CDR2 SQIVND (reference sequence). The CDR3 loop reads CASSISGTGSQPQHF. Written as DNA, the CDR3 is TGTGCCAGTAGTATCTCCGGGACAGGGAGTCAGCCCCAGCATTTT.

This clone was detected once. The J gene is TRBJ2-2, the V gene TRBV11-2; D perhaps matches TRBD2 (5 bases). The CDR3 is made up of 17 amino acids. V was pared by 0 bases and J by 6 bases, with 17 bases between. Looked up from germline, CDR1 is SGHAT and CDR2 is FQNNGV. DNA of the CDR3: TGTGCCAGCAGCTTAGAAAAGGGAGTACGCCCTTCCGGGGAGCTGTTTTTT. It encodes CASSLEKGVRPSGELFF.

The chain employs TRBV14 and TRBJ1-6; D may be TRBD1 (5 bases). The CDR3 extends over 14 amino acids. Germline-derived CDR1 and CDR2 are SGHDN and FVKESK. Trimming shortened V by 3 bases and J by 10 bases, and 13 bases separated the two germline ends. CDR3 protein: CASSHSGLNSPLHF. CDR3 nucleotide sequence: TGTGCCAGCAGCCACTCAGGGTTGAACTCACCCCTCCACTTT.

The V and J genes are TRBV29-1 and TRBJ2-7, with 10 bases fitting TRBD1. Looked up from germline, CDR1 is SQVTM and CDR2 is ANQGSEA. This CDR3 is 13 amino acids long. V dropped 7 bases and J dropped 5; count of bases not matched to a gene: 8. For the CDR3, the DNA is TGCAGCGGTCTCCGGGACAGGGGTGACGAGCAGTACTTC. It specifies CSGLRDRGDEQYF.

This clone was observed a single time. The chain combines TRBV14 with TRBJ2-7; D is ambiguous. V was clipped by 4 bases and J by 6 bases, with 19 bases between them. The CDR3 spans 15 residues. CDR1 and CDR2 (germline): SGHDN, FVKESK. In DNA, the CDR3 is TGTGCCAGCAGCCTTCTCCACCGTGGGCTCGGCGAGCAGTACTTC. It translates to CASSLLHRGLGEQYF. The complete variable domain, with remaining parts taken from reference TRBV14 and TRBJ2-7, reads EAGVTQFPSHSVIEKGQTVTLRCDPISGHDNLYWYRRVMGKEIKFLLHFVKESKQDESGMPNNRFLAERTGGTYSTLKVQPAELEDSGVYFCASSLLHRGLGEQYFGPGTRLTVT.

The chain couples TRBV9 to TRBJ2-5; 7 positions match TRBD2. This CDR3 comprises 17 residues. Germline CDR1 is SGDLS and CDR2 is YYNGEE. The ends lost 0 bases at V and 3 bases at J; junction bases unmatched: 11. The CDR3 is CASSVGILDGGKETQYF. The CDR3 DNA follows: TGTGCCAGCAGCGTAGGGATTCTGGACGGGGGGAAAGAGACCCAGTACTTC. The full variable domain, in which reference TRBV9 and TRBJ2-5 provide the parts outside the CDR3, is DSGVTQTPKHLITATGQRVTLRCSPRSGDLSVYWYQQSLDQGLQFLIQYYNGEERAKGNILERFSAQQFPDLHSELNLSSLELGDSALYFCASSVGILDGGKETQYFGPGTRLLVL.

The V and J genes are TRBV2 and TRBJ1-1; D gene unclear. This CDR3 comprises 13 residues. Germline lookup yields CDR1 SNHLY and CDR2 FYNNEI. Trimming stripped 6 bases from V and 0 bases from J, with 8 bases between. CDR3 coding DNA: TGTGCCAGCAGGACTCTGATGAACACTGAAGCTTTCTTT. It translates to CASRTLMNTEAFF.

V and J are TRBV18 and TRBJ1-4; TRBD1 matches 7 bases. V trimming: 1 base; J trimming: 3 bases; junction bases outside the gene matches: 5. This CDR3 is built from 16 residues. From germline, CDR1 is KGHSH and CDR2 LQKENI. The CDR3 here is CASSPRQGPANEKLFF. As DNA, the CDR3 is TGTGCCAGCTCACCACGACAGGGTCCGGCTAATGAAAAACTGTTTTTT.

This clone was counted only a few times. The V and J genes are TRBV4-1 and TRBJ1-3; D perhaps matches TRBD1 (6 bases). Trimming stripped 3 bases from V and 0 bases from J, with 24 bases between. This CDR3 comprises 20 residues. Germline V CDR1 and CDR2: MGHRA, YSYEKL. DNA of the CDR3: TGCGCCAGCAGCCAGAGCGTCAACAACCCGGGACATAACTCTGGAAACACCATATATTTT. This gives the protein CASSQSVNNPGHNSGNTIYF.

The chain recombines TRBV2 with TRBJ1-1, with D uncertain. Germline V gives CDR1 SNHLY, CDR2 FYNNEI. V was shortened by 7 bases and J by 6 bases, with 18 bases between the two germline ends. The CDR3 contains 14 residues. CDR3 sequence (DNA): TGTGCCAGCACTAAGGAACGGACTGGACCTGAAGCTTTCTTT. This sequence encodes CASTKERTGPEAFF.